Listed here are 19 T cell receptor beta chains from one sample, sequenced in a study of blood T cell repertoires in COVID-19. Profiled with immunoSEQ multiplex PCR; TCRdb holds only in-frame clones, not every one. The sample lists some 120,000 clones, around nine tenths occurring once. Material: peripheral blood. The receptors come from a man between 60 and 75 years old with COVID-19, enrolled during active disease.

The gene calls are TRBV19 and TRBJ1-4; tentative D call: TRBD1 (6 bases). CDR1 is LNHDA, CDR2 SQIVND, per germline (reference sequence). The V gene lost 6 bases and the J gene lost 5 bases, with 13 bases spanning the gap. The CDR3 spans 14 residues. The CDR3 DNA reads as TGTGCCAGTAGGTCCGGGACATCGAATGAAAAACTGTTTTTT. Translating gives CASRSGTSNEKLFF.

V and J are TRBV12-3 or TRBV12-4 and TRBJ1-6; 7 nucleotides align to TRBD1. The CDR3 runs 13 residues. Trimming removed 6 bases from V and 7 bases from J; junction bases left unmatched: 3. DNA for the CDR3: TGTGCCAGCAGCAGGGGGGAGAATTCACCCCTCCACTTT. Translated: CASSRGENSPLHF.

This chain links TRBV6-5 with TRBJ2-7; perhaps TRBD1 as D (6 bases). Trimming removed 6 bases at V and 0 bases at J, with 15 bases between. The length of the CDR3 is 15 residues. The germline V gene has CDR1 MNHEY and CDR2 SVGAGI. CDR3 residues: CASRGPGTSSYEQYF. The DNA of the CDR3 is TGTGCCAGCAGAGGTCCTGGGACATCCTCCTACGAGCAGTACTTC.

This clone was seen once. This chain connects TRBV10-3 to TRBJ1-2; no firm D call. The germline CDR1 and CDR2 sequences are ENHRY and SYGVKD. The CDR3 is 15 amino acids. Between the trimmed V and J ends, which lost 3 bases and 7 bases, there was a span of 18 bases. CDR3 DNA sequence: TGTGCCATCAGTGAAAGTCGAGGATATAGTTCTGGCTACACCTTC. Encoded protein: CAISESRGYSSGYTF.

This clone appeared a single time. This chain uses TRBV27 with TRBJ2-7; 9 nucleotides match TRBD1. The CDR3 has 16 residues. Germline CDR1 is MNHEY and CDR2 is SMNVEV (reference sequence). The junction had 13 bases not matched to a gene; V was cut back by 5 bases and J by 5 bases. The CDR3: CASSQEGPDRGNEQYF. The CDR3 DNA reads as TGTGCCAGCAGTCAAGAAGGCCCGGACAGGGGAAACGAGCAGTACTTC.

The chain links TRBV6-2 or TRBV6-3 to TRBJ1-3; D gene uncertain. Germline CDR1 MNHEY, CDR2 SVGEGT. The CDR3 is 15 amino acids. Trimming removed 5 bases at V and 4 bases at J, with 15 bases between. The CDR3 sequence: CASSADSGWGNTIYF. CDR3 DNA sequence: TGTGCCAGCAGTGCGGATTCGGGATGGGGAAACACCATATATTTT.

The chain carries TRBV7-9 and TRBJ2-3; D possibly corresponds to TRBD2 (6 bases). CDR3 length: 15 residues. CDR1 and CDR2 from the germline V gene are SEHNR and FQNEAQ (reference sequence). The V end was cut by 5 bases, the J end by 14 bases, with 26 bases between. CDR3: CASSAAGSPTKGPYF. In nucleotides, the CDR3 is TGTGCCAGCAGCGCCGCCGGGAGCCCAACAAAAGGTCCGTATTTT. The full variable domain, completed using reference TRBV7-9 and TRBJ2-3, is DTGVSQNPRHKITKRGQNVTFRCDPISEHNRLYWYRQTLGQGPEFLTYFQNEAQLEKSRLLSDRFSAERPKGSFSTLEIQRTEQGDSAMYLCASSAAGSPTKGPYFGPGTRLTVL.

This chain uses TRBV24-1 with TRBJ2-2; 8 nucleotides agree with TRBD1. J gave up 3 bases and V 4 bases, and 9 bases lay outside the gene matches. CDR1 is KGHDR, CDR2 SFDVKD, per germline. The CDR3 is 17 amino acids. The CDR3 coding sequence is TGTGCCACCAGTGACTACGGACAGGGCCCCGACACCGGGGAGCTGTTTTTT. This sequence encodes CATSDYGQGPDTGELFF.

This clone was counted a single time. In DNA form, the CDR3 reads TGCAGTGCTAGTGGCGGTAGCGGGAGGGCCGTCCTCAATGAGCAGTTCTTC. This sequence encodes CSASGGSGRAVLNEQFF. The gene calls are TRBV20-1 and TRBJ2-1, with TRBD2 identical over 11 bases. The J segment lost 6 bases and the V segment lost 3 bases, leaving 13 bases of the junction unmatched. Germline V gene data show CDR1 as DFQATT and CDR2 as SNEGSKA (reference sequence). The CDR3 is 17 amino acids.

The chain links TRBV9 to TRBJ1-6; the match to TRBD1 covers 9 bases. The CDR3 extends over 15 amino acids. Germline V gene sequence: CDR1 SGDLS, CDR2 YYNGEE. The V segment lost 0 bases and the J segment 10 bases; nucleotides outside the gene matches: 5. CDR3 sequence reads: CASSVEGQGGSPLHF. The CDR3 DNA reads TGTGCCAGCAGCGTAGAGGGACAGGGAGGCTCACCCCTCCACTTT.

The gene calls are TRBV6-5 and TRBJ1-4; tentative D call: TRBD1 (5 bases). CDR1 and CDR2 from the germline V gene are MNHEY and SVGAGI. V was cut by 5 bases and J by 5 bases, with 12 bases left in between. The CDR3 sequence is 14 residues long. CDR3 coding DNA: TGTGCCAGCAGTCTGAAGGGGTTGAATGAAAAACTGTTTTTT. It yields the protein CASSLKGLNEKLFF.

The chain joins TRBV24-1 to TRBJ2-7; 9 bases fit TRBD1. Per the germline V gene, CDR1 is KGHDR and CDR2 is SFDVKD. CDR3 length: 14 amino acids. Trimming at V came to 9 bases and at J to 4 bases, leaving 9 bases not matched to a gene. The CDR3 region has the DNA TGTGCCACCGTAAGGAGGGACAGGGTTTACGAGCAGTACTTC. Translation: CATVRRDRVYEQYF.

The chain recombines TRBV7-2 with TRBJ2-2; maybe TRBD1 (6 bases). V dropped 2 bases and J dropped 7 bases, with 17 bases sitting between them. Per the germline V gene, CDR1 is SGHTA and CDR2 is FQGNSA. The CDR3 is made up of 16 amino acids. CDR3 region: CASSLSFLGANGELFF. The DNA for the CDR3 is TGTGCCAGCAGCTTATCATTCCTGGGGGCGAACGGGGAGCTGTTTTTT.

The chain links TRBV4-3 to TRBJ2-2, with TRBD2 matching 7 bases. The CDR3 has 17 residues. The V and J ends lost 0 bases and 1 base, in that order; junction bases with no gene match: 5. Germline CDR1 LGHNA, CDR2 YSLEER. In nucleotides, the CDR3 is TGCGCCAGCAGCCAAGATGTTGCTAGCGGGAACACCGGGGAGCTGTTTTTT. Amino acids: CASSQDVASGNTGELFF.

This chain links TRBV29-1 with TRBJ1-6; TRBD1 matches 8 bases. This CDR3 comprises 13 residues. The V and J ends lost 6 bases and 10 bases, in that order; junction bases with no gene match: 8. Germline CDR1 SQVTM, CDR2 ANQGSEA. For the CDR3, the DNA is TGCAGCGTGAAAGACAGGGGTGGGTCACCCCTCCACTTT. Its translation: CSVKDRGGSPLHF.

The chain uses TRBV6-5 and TRBJ1-4; D is possibly TRBD1 (6 bases). Per germline, CDR1 MNHEY and CDR2 SVGAGI. There are 14 residues in the CDR3. V shed 6 bases and J shed 5 bases, with 13 bases lying between them. The CDR3 region has the DNA TGTGCCAGCAGATGGGACATAAGAAATGAAAAACTGTTTTTT. Translation: CASRWDIRNEKLFF.

The V and J genes are TRBV2 and TRBJ1-2; D ambiguous. Trimming shortened V by 4 bases and J by 1 base, and 4 bases separated the two germline ends. The CDR3 is made up of 12 amino acids. Germline V gives CDR1 SNHLY, CDR2 FYNNEI. This CDR3 is CASSVDNYGYTF. The CDR3 nucleotides are TGTGCCAGCAGTGTAGATAACTATGGCTACACCTTC.

The chain uses TRBV13 and TRBJ2-7; unclear D gene. This CDR3 comprises 14 residues. The V end lost 3 bases, the J end lost 0 bases, and 9 bases lay between the germline ends. Germline loops: CDR1 PRHDT, CDR2 FYEKMQ (reference sequence). CDR3 in DNA: TGTGCCAGCAGCTTTAGTGTGTCCTCCTACGAGCAGTACTTC. Amino acids: CASSFSVSSYEQYF. The full variable domain, rest sourced from reference TRBV13 and TRBJ2-7, is AAGVIQSPRHLIKEKRETATLKCYPIPRHDTVYWYQQGPGQDPQFLISFYEKMQSDKGSIPDRFSAQQFSDYHSELNMSSLELGDSALYFCASSFSVSSYEQYFGPGTRLTVT.

The chain combines TRBV30 with TRBJ2-7, with a tentative D call TRBD2 (6 bases). The CDR3 contains 14 residues. Per the germline V gene, CDR1 is GTSNPN and CDR2 is SVGIG (reference sequence). Trimming stripped 3 bases from V and 7 bases from J, with 19 bases between. The CDR3 region is CAWRRTATAGEQYF. In DNA form, the CDR3 reads TGTGCCTGGAGACGGACGGCGACGGCGGGAGAGCAGTACTTC.